These 23 T cell receptor beta chains share one sample of origin, sequenced in a study of cytomegalovirus exposure and HLA in healthy donors. TCRdb's table, derived via immunoSEQ multiplex PCR, lists solely in-frame clones and lacks some. The table lists roughly 130,000 clones, almost 90% of them singletons, with 1.4% in the top ten. The source material was PBMCs. All receptors derive from a man under 40 in good health and CMV-seronegative.

The V and J genes are TRBV5-1 and TRBJ1-1; a weak D match, TRBD1 (5 bases). The germline V and J ends were trimmed by 2 bases and 4 bases, with 15 bases remaining between them. Germline V gene data show CDR1 as SGHRS and CDR2 as YFSETQ. This CDR3 region has 15 residues. The CDR3 DNA sequence: TGCGCCAGCAGCTTAACATATGCCGGGGGCACTGAAGCTTTCTTT. The encoded protein is CASSLTYAGGTEAFF.

This sequence joins TRBV6-1 and TRBJ2-4, with 7 positions matching TRBD2. Germline values: CDR1 MNHNS, CDR2 SASEGT. The CDR3 has 20 amino acids. V lost 2 bases to trimming and J lost 1 base; unmatched junction nucleotides: 17. CDR3 DNA sequence: TGTGCCAGCAGTGAAAGGTTCAGGTCGGGAGGCCAAGTTGCCAAAAACATTCAGTACTTC. Amino acids: CASSERFRSGGQVAKNIQYF.

CDR3 protein: CASSSDSYNEQFF. The CDR3 region has the DNA TGTGCCAGCAGCTCCGACAGCTACAATGAGCAGTTCTTC. The V gene is TRBV7-2, the J gene TRBJ2-1; possible D gene TRBD1, 5 bases. The germline V and J ends were trimmed by 4 bases and 3 bases, with 7 bases remaining between them. Germline assignment: CDR1 SGHTA and CDR2 FQGNSA. This CDR3 is 13 amino acids long.

The CDR3 nucleotides read TGTGCCTGGAGTGTAGCCCAGGGGGGCGAGCAGTACTTC. Protein: CAWSVAQGGEQYF. J is TRBJ2-7 and V is TRBV30, with D perhaps TRBD1 (7 bases). The CDR3 is 13 residues long. The V and J ends lost 0 bases and 6 bases respectively, with 12 bases between them. Germline V gene sequence: CDR1 GTSNPN, CDR2 SVGIG (reference sequence).

This sequence joins TRBV29-1 and TRBJ1-5, with D perhaps matching TRBD1 (6 bases). The CDR3 totals 14 residues. V lost 5 bases, J lost 6 bases, and 17 bases lay in between. The germline CDR1 and CDR2 sequences are SQVTM and ANQGSEA. CDR3: CSVTLQGKGQPQHF. The CDR3 bases are TGCAGCGTTACCCTACAGGGAAAGGGTCAGCCCCAGCATTTT.

This clone was recorded once. This chain links TRBV30 with TRBJ2-3; no clear D gene. The V end lost 0 bases, the J end lost 3 bases, and 16 bases lay between the germline ends. CDR1 is GTSNPN, CDR2 SVGIG, per germline (reference sequence). CDR3 length equals 16 residues. CDR3 sequence: CAWSVRGPFGTDTQYF. Written as DNA, the CDR3 is TGTGCCTGGAGTGTGAGAGGCCCCTTCGGTACAGATACGCAGTATTTT.

This chain joins TRBV18 and TRBJ1-5; D uncertain. V was shortened by 2 bases and J by 6 bases, with 17 bases between the two germline ends. The CDR3 consists of 16 residues. Germline V gene data show CDR1 as KGHSH and CDR2 as LQKENI. CDR3 region: CASSPDGEATFQPQHF. The CDR3 DNA is TGTGCCAGCTCACCAGACGGCGAAGCGACCTTTCAGCCCCAGCATTTT.

This chain connects TRBV5-1 to TRBJ2-3, with D possibly TRBD2 on 6 matching bases. The CDR3 is 16 residues long. CDR1 and CDR2 from the germline V gene are SGHRS and YFSETQ. With 0 bases removed from V and 2 bases from J, the gap between germline ends came to 13 bases. As DNA, the CDR3 is TGCGCCAGCAGCTTGGGGCAGCGGGCGACCACAGATACGCAGTATTTT. Its translation is CASSLGQRATTDTQYF.

CDR3 residues: CASSSSGEGYNEQFF. The CDR3 DNA reads TGTGCCAGCAGCTCCTCGGGGGAAGGATACAATGAGCAGTTCTTC. The chain recombines TRBV7-9 with TRBJ2-1; TRBD2 is a possible D gene (6 bases). Deletions cut 4 bases from V and 4 bases from J, with 14 bases between. This CDR3 spans 15 amino acids. CDR1 SEHNR and CDR2 FQNEAQ come from the germline V gene (reference sequence).

The chain carries TRBV18 and TRBJ1-2; D uncertain. The CDR3 has 14 amino acids. Germline assignment: CDR1 KGHSH and CDR2 LQKENI. V lost 6 bases and J 3 bases, leaving 14 bases between the germline ends. In DNA, the CDR3 is TGTGCCAGCTCCCTGTCGGCCGGGGACTATGGCTACACCTTC. It specifies CASSLSAGDYGYTF. Drawing the rest from reference TRBV18 and TRBJ1-2, the complete variable domain is NAGVMQNPRHLVRRRGQEARLRCSPMKGHSHVYWYRQLPEEGLKFMVYLQKENIIDESGMPKERFSAEFPKEGPSILRIQQVVRGDSAAYFCASSLSAGDYGYTFGSGTRLTVV.

This chain connects TRBV7-9 to TRBJ1-1; D unclear. Germline-derived CDR1 and CDR2 are SEHNR and FQNEAQ (reference sequence). The CDR3 has 14 amino acids. Trimming cost V 7 bases and J 5 bases, with 17 bases left between them. This chain's CDR3 is CASTAPARDTEAFF. CDR3 nucleotide sequence: TGTGCCAGCACAGCTCCGGCCCGGGATACTGAAGCTTTCTTT.

V usage is TRBV5-4 and J usage is TRBJ2-7; 9 bases line up with TRBD2. The J segment lost 7 bases and the V segment lost 6 bases, leaving 14 bases of the junction unmatched. Germline lookup yields CDR1 SGHNT and CDR2 YYREEE (reference sequence). This CDR3 comprises 15 residues. The CDR3 reads CASNFRIAGVEEQYF. The DNA for the CDR3 is TGTGCCAGCAACTTCCGTATAGCGGGAGTAGAAGAGCAGTACTTC.

This chain links TRBV5-4 with TRBJ2-5, with D perhaps TRBD1 (6 bases). V lost 0 bases to trimming and J lost 5 bases, with 8 bases between them. Germline lookup yields CDR1 SGHNT and CDR2 YYREEE (reference sequence). CDR3 length equals 13 residues. CDR3 nucleotides: TGTGCCAGCAGCTTGGGGGGGCGTGAGACCCAGTACTTC. This gives the protein CASSLGGRETQYF.

The V gene is TRBV7-2, the J gene TRBJ2-1; TRBD2 agrees at 12 bases. The ends lost 4 bases at V and 3 bases at J; junction bases unmatched: 7. The CDR3 runs to 17 residues. CDR1 SGHTA and CDR2 FQGNSA come from the germline V gene. CDR3 nucleotides: TGTGCCAGCAGCTCCCATAGGACTAGCGGGATCTACAATGAGCAGTTCTTC. This codes for CASSSHRTSGIYNEQFF.

The genes are TRBV25-1 and TRBJ2-3; TRBD2 is a possible D gene (6 bases). The CDR3 runs to 13 residues. V gave up 2 bases and J gave up 4 bases, with 7 bases separating them. Germline V gives CDR1 MGHDK, CDR2 SYGVNS. CDR3 residues: CASSERRADTQYF. DNA for the CDR3: TGTGCCAGCAGTGAAAGGAGGGCAGATACGCAGTATTTT. Complete variable domain (other parts from reference TRBV25-1 and TRBJ2-3): EADIYQTPRYLVIGTGKKITLECSQTMGHDKMYWYQQDPGMELHLIHYSYGVNSTEKGDLSSESTVSRIRTEHFPLTLESARPSHTSQYLCASSERRADTQYFGPGTRLTVL.

J is TRBJ1-1 and V is TRBV2; D might be TRBD1 (6 bases). Trimming shortened V by 2 bases and J by 4 bases, and 20 bases separated the two germline ends. This CDR3 is 17 amino acids long. Germline lookup yields CDR1 SNHLY and CDR2 FYNNEI. The CDR3 DNA follows: TGTGCCAGCAGTGAAAGGGTTTGGGGGCCACGGAGCACTGAAGCTTTCTTT. Residues: CASSERVWGPRSTEAFF.

The J gene is TRBJ2-3, the V gene TRBV7-9; 8 bases are a match to TRBD2. Trimming took 5 bases from V and 4 from J; bases not matched to a gene: 14. CDR1 is SEHNR, CDR2 FQNEAQ, per germline (reference sequence). CDR3 length: 17 residues. CDR3 coding DNA: TGTGCCAGCAGCATAGAAAGAGCGGGAGTGCGGGCAGATACGCAGTATTTT. Translated, it gives CASSIERAGVRADTQYF.

The rearrangement joins TRBV6-5 to TRBJ1-1, with 8 bases lining up with TRBD1. Per germline, CDR1 MNHEY and CDR2 SVGAGI. The CDR3 spans 15 residues. Germline trimming cut 5 bases from V and 1 base from J; bases unmatched to any gene: 6. The CDR3 loop reads CASSAAGTGNTEAFF. The CDR3 DNA reads TGTGCCAGCAGTGCCGCCGGGACAGGGAACACTGAAGCTTTCTTT.

J is TRBJ1-2 and V is TRBV14; D remains unclear. Looked up from germline, CDR1 is SGHDN and CDR2 is FVKESK. The CDR3 runs 11 residues. V lost 2 bases to trimming and J lost 9 bases, with 7 bases between them. The CDR3 protein is CASSQTDRYTF. CDR3 nucleotides: TGTGCCAGCAGCCAAACTGATCGCTACACCTTC.

The genes are TRBV2 and TRBJ2-1, with TRBD2 as a possible D gene (5 bases). V lost 3 bases and J lost 9, with 15 bases in between. The CDR3 runs to 14 residues. Germline CDR1 reads SNHLY; CDR2 reads FYNNEI. The CDR3 region is CASSERTRTFEQFF. As DNA, the CDR3 is TGTGCCAGCAGTGAGAGGACTCGAACATTTGAGCAGTTCTTC.

This clone was seen more than once but under ten times. V gene TRBV11-3 combines with J gene TRBJ2-2; D is uncertain. The germline CDR1 and CDR2 sequences are SGHNT and YENEEA. The CDR3 covers 14 residues. With 2 bases removed from V and 5 bases from J, the gap between germline ends came to 9 bases. The CDR3, as DNA: TGTGCCAGCAGCTTATCCCCCCGGACCGGGGAGCTGTTTTTT. This encodes CASSLSPRTGELFF.

CDR3 amino acids: CAWRSGTGGSPLHF. In DNA, the CDR3 is TGTGCCTGGAGGTCCGGGACAGGGGGTTCACCCCTCCACTTT. The chain joins TRBV30 to TRBJ1-6, with 11 bases identical to TRBD1. The CDR3 covers 14 residues. CDR1 is GTSNPN, CDR2 SVGIG, per germline (reference sequence). Unmatched junction bases numbered 4, after V lost 3 bases and J lost 9 bases. Full variable domain (missing parts from reference TRBV30 and TRBJ1-6): SQTIHQWPATLVQPVGSPLSLECTVEGTSNPNLYWYRQAAGRGLQLLFYSVGIGQISSEVPQNLSASRPQDRQFILSSKKLLLSDSGFYLCAWRSGTGGSPLHFGNGTRLTVT.

The V and J genes are TRBV5-1 and TRBJ1-2; 8 bases are shared with TRBD1. Germline CDR1 SGHRS, CDR2 YFSETQ. The CDR3 length is 13 residues. V lost 1 base to trimming and J lost 5 bases; unmatched junction nucleotides: 1. Here the CDR3 DNA reads TGCGCCAGCAGCTTGTACAGGGGGTATGGCTACACCTTC. Residues: CASSLYRGYGYTF. The variable domain in full, completed from reference TRBV5-1 and TRBJ1-2, reads KAGVTQTPRYLIKTRGQQVTLSCSPISGHRSVSWYQQTPGQGLQFLFEYFSETQRNKGNFPGRFSGRQFSNSRSEMNVSTLELGDSALYLCASSLYRGYGYTFGSGTRLTVV.